Following are 14 T cell receptor beta chains from one sample sequenced in a study of T cells in Graves' hyperthyroidism and ophthalmopathy. Amplified TCR beta CDR3 regions came from RNA transcripts. TCR CDR3 regions were first amplified by RT-PCR with HTBI primers. MiXCR, run by TCRdb on the multiplex PCR reads, gives a single entry per CDR3 protein. This table has about 290,000 distinct CDR3 sequences, about an eighth appearing once. Sequencing was carried out using blood. The receptors were gathered from a woman in her 30s with Graves' hyperthyroidism that later progressed to Graves' ophthalmopathy.

This clonotype was detected a few times. The rearrangement uses TRBV9 and TRBJ2-1; 7 nucleotides align to TRBD2. V lost 2 bases to trimming and J lost 0 bases; unmatched junction nucleotides: 2. Germline V lookup: CDR1 SGDLS, CDR2 YYNGEE. There are 15 residues in the CDR3. CDR3 sequence: CASSVSSGSYNEQFF. CDR3 nucleotide sequence: TGTGCCAGCAGCGTCTCTAGCGGCTCCTACAATGAGCAGTTCTTC. Combining the CDR3 with reference TRBV9 and TRBJ2-1 gives the whole variable domain DSGVTQTPKHLITATGQRVTLRCSPRSGDLSVYWYQQSLDQGLQFLIQYYNGEERAKGNILERFSAQQFPDLHSELNLSSLELGDSALYFCASSVSSGSYNEQFFGPGTRLTVL.

This clonotype was counted at least ten times. V and J are TRBV10-3 and TRBJ2-7, with D possibly called TRBD1 or TRBD2 (6 bases each). The germline V and J ends were trimmed by 0 bases and 2 bases, with 17 bases remaining between them. This CDR3 is 17 amino acids long. Germline CDR1 reads ENHRY; CDR2 reads SYGVKD. The CDR3 bases are TGTGCCATCAGTGAGTCCCAAGGGGGGAAGAGCACCTACGAGCAGTACTTC. The encoded protein is CAISESQGGKSTYEQYF.

This chain uses TRBV18 with TRBJ1-2, with D maybe TRBD1 (6 bases). The CDR3 sequence is 15 residues long. V was pared by 3 bases and J by 1 base, with 12 bases between. Germline V gives CDR1 KGHSH, CDR2 LQKENI. This chain's CDR3 is CASSPYREFNYGYTF. DNA of the CDR3: TGTGCCAGCTCACCGTACAGGGAGTTTAACTATGGCTACACCTTC.

This clonotype occurred many times. V and J are TRBV29-1 and TRBJ2-5; no reliable D call. The V and J ends lost 1 base and 5 bases respectively, with 11 bases between them. Germline loops: CDR1 SQVTM, CDR2 ANQGSEA. The CDR3 spans 13 residues. In DNA form, the CDR3 reads TGCAGCGTTGAAGGACACCCTTATGAGACCCAGTACTTC. Residues: CSVEGHPYETQYF.

This clonotype has at least ten counts. This chain links TRBV11-2 with TRBJ2-6; D may be TRBD1 or TRBD2 (5 bases each). Germline CDR1 SGHAT, CDR2 FQNNGV. The length of the CDR3 is 14 residues. The ends were cut back, 10 bases at V and 2 bases at J, with 12 bases in the middle. DNA of the CDR3: TGTGCCATCCCCCGGGGCCCTGGGGCCAACGTCCTGACTTTC. Protein: CAIPRGPGANVLTF.

The CDR3 is CASRRQTTNRLAENTGELFF. Written as DNA, the CDR3 is TGTGCCAGTAGACGACAGACCACTAACAGACTAGCGGAGAACACCGGGGAGCTGTTTTTT. The V gene is TRBV19, the J gene TRBJ2-2; 9 positions agree with TRBD2. The V gene's germline CDR1 is LNHDA and CDR2 SQIVND (reference sequence). Trimming at V came to 6 bases and at J to 1 base, leaving 18 bases not matched to a gene. This CDR3 region has 20 residues.

This clonotype appeared many times. The chain joins TRBV2 to TRBJ1-4, with 8 positions matching TRBD1. Trimming cost V 4 bases and J 5 bases; bases outside gene matches: 12. The CDR3 spans 17 residues. The V gene's germline CDR1 is SNHLY and CDR2 FYNNEI. The CDR3 region has the DNA TGTGCCAGCAGTGTTCCCCTTCGGACAGGGCGAAATGAAAAACTGTTTTTT. Translated, it gives CASSVPLRTGRNEKLFF. The whole variable domain, remainder taken from reference TRBV2 and TRBJ1-4, is EPEVTQTPSHQVTQMGQEVILRCVPISNHLYFYWYRQILGQKVEFLVSFYNNEISEKSEIFDDQFSVERPDGSNFTLKIRSTKLEDSAMYFCASSVPLRTGRNEKLFFGSGTQLSVL.

This clonotype was observed a handful of times. The J gene is TRBJ1-2, the V gene TRBV7-9; D is undetermined. CDR3 length: 13 amino acids. Trimming left V 1 base short and J 1 base short, with 4 bases between. Germline loops: CDR1 SEHNR, CDR2 FQNEAQ (reference sequence). The CDR3 bases are TGTGCCAGCAGCTTAGAGAATAACTATGGCTACACCTTC. It encodes CASSLENNYGYTF.

This clonotype was counted ten times or more. One junction end disagrees with the germline gene, perhaps due to a read error. The chain has TRBV28 and TRBJ2-1, with D tentatively TRBD2 (6 bases). This CDR3 spans 12 amino acids. Germline V gene data show CDR1 as MDHEN and CDR2 as SYDVKM. The CDR3 spells CASSLLERAHLF. CDR3 nucleotides: TGTGCCAGCAGTTTATTGGAGCGGGCTCACCTCTTC.

This clonotype was recorded many times. This chain connects TRBV4-3 to TRBJ2-7; TRBD2 matches at 11 bases. The trim removed 0 bases at V and 4 bases at J, leaving 5 bases unmatched. CDR3 length equals 16 residues. CDR1 and CDR2 (germline): LGHNA, YSLEER. CDR3 in DNA: TGCGCCAGCAGCCAAGATTCAGGACTAGCGGGTTACGAGCAGTACTTC. Translation: CASSQDSGLAGYEQYF.

This chain links TRBV29-1 with TRBJ2-7, with 8 bases matching TRBD1. Germline V gene lookup returns CDR1 SQVTM and CDR2 ANQGSEA. The CDR3 sequence is 11 residues long. The J segment lost 6 bases and the V segment lost 8 bases, leaving 6 bases of the junction unmatched. In DNA, the CDR3 is TGCAGCATTAAACAGGGGGGCGAGCAGTACTTC. Amino acids: CSIKQGGEQYF.

In this sample, this clonotype turned up many times. V usage is TRBV20-1 and J usage is TRBJ1-1, with no clear D. This CDR3 has 10 residues. V lost 5 bases and J 7 bases, leaving 8 bases between the germline ends. CDR1 DFQATT and CDR2 SNEGSKA come from the germline V gene (reference sequence). In DNA, the CDR3 is TGCAGTGCTCACTATGATGAAGCTTTCTTT. Its protein product is CSAHYDEAFF.

This clonotype was found many times. This CDR3 reads CASSYSLVSEQYF. The CDR3, as DNA: TGTGCCAGCAGTTACTCACTAGTTTCGGAGCAGTACTTC. J is TRBJ2-7 and V is TRBV6-5; a weak D match, TRBD2 (5 bases). This CDR3 is 13 amino acids long. Germline lookup yields CDR1 MNHEY and CDR2 SVGAGI. V was shortened by 0 bases and J by 7 bases, with 10 bases between the two germline ends.

This clonotype was picked up a small number of times. The CDR3 loop is CSASRDPDGETQYF. The CDR3 bases are TGCAGTGCTAGTCGGGATCCAGACGGGGAGACCCAGTACTTC. V usage is TRBV20-1 and J usage is TRBJ2-5, with a weak D call TRBD2 (5 bases). Germline V gene data show CDR1 as DFQATT and CDR2 as SNEGSKA (reference sequence). The CDR3 runs 14 residues. Trimming cost V 3 bases and J 5 bases, with 16 bases left between them.